The T cell receptor (beta chain) described here comes from a study of regulatory T cells in long-lasting Graves disease. Library construction for TCR beta used iRepertoire HTBI primers and Arm-PCR of CDR3 regions. TCRdb reanalysed the multiplex PCR reads using MiXCR and keeps one entry per CDR3 protein. Among approximately 230,000 distinct CDR3 sequences listed, approximately 20% were seen once. Time point given: newly diagnosed GD, antithyroid drugs for less than 3 months. PBMCs were the source of the RNA used for TCR sequencing. This clonotype has ten or more counts. The source is a female donor with Graves disease. This specimen was peripheral blood mononuclear cells (PBMCs), taken at new diagnosis, from a patient treated with antithyroid drugs.

CDR3 coding DNA: TGCAGTGCTACCCCCGCCGACAGCCGCCTCCAAGAGACCCAGTACTTC. Translated, it gives CSATPADSRLQETQYF. The J gene is TRBJ2-5, the V gene TRBV20-1, with a possible D match to TRBD1 (5 bases). Per the germline V gene, CDR1 is DFQATT and CDR2 is SNEGSKA (reference sequence). The CDR3 sequence is 16 residues long. V lost 4 bases, J lost 1 base, and 19 bases lay in between.